These T cell receptor beta chains were read from a single sample in a study of cytomegalovirus exposure and HLA in healthy donors. Sequencing used immunoSEQ multiplex PCR; TCRdb keeps in-frame clones, though not all of them. The sample consists of 150,000 to 170,000 clones, less than 80% of them appearing once. Material for sequencing was PBMCs. The receptors originated from a man between 25 and 39 years old in good health and CMV-seronegative. Each CDR3 is given with its conserved first and last residue. D genes are given only for firm matches. Rows may omit the clone size; those that give it use once, few, many or a size class.

d_call,v_call,clone_size,j_call,cdr3_nt,cdr3_aa
NA,TRBV28,NA,TRBJ1-5,TGTGCCGGGGGGAGCAATCAGCCCCAGCATTTT,CAGGSNQPQHF
NA,TRBV7-9,NA,TRBJ1-2,TGTGCCAGCAGCTTAGCCCTCGAGCAGGGGCATACCTTC,CASSLALEQGHTF
NA,TRBV5-8,few,TRBJ2-7,TGTGCCAGCAGCTTGGACAGGGCACACTACGAGCAGTACTTC,CASSLDRAHYEQYF
NA,TRBV10-3,NA,TRBJ2-3,TGTGCCATCAGTGAGACAATCAGGGATCCCACAGATACGCAGTATTTT,CAISETIRDPTDTQYF
TRBD1,TRBV14,NA,TRBJ2-1,TGTGCCAGCAGCCCGTCGACAGGGGTCCATGAGCAGTTCTTC,CASSPSTGVHEQFF
TRBD1,TRBV7-6,NA,TRBJ1-6,TGTGCCAGCAGCCTGGACAGGGTCCCTCGAACCCTCAACTTT,CASSLDRVPRTLNF
TRBD1,TRBV2,NA,TRBJ1-2,TGTGCCAGCAGTCCCCTGGGGCAGGGGGCCTCTGGCTACACCTTC,CASSPLGQGASGYTF
TRBD2,TRBV7-8,NA,TRBJ2-3,TGTGCCAGCAGCAAACTAGCGGGGGGAAGCACAGATACGCAGTATTTT,CASSKLAGGSTDTQYF
TRBD2,TRBV7-2,once,TRBJ2-1,TGTGCCAGCAGCACCCCACGGAGCGGGGGGGCCGGGGATGAGCAGTTCTTC,CASSTPRSGGAGDEQFF
TRBD2,TRBV7-8,NA,TRBJ2-1,TGTGCCAGCAGCTCGGGACTAGCGCACCGGCCGACGGGGGAGCAGTTCTTC,CASSSGLAHRPTGEQFF
NA,TRBV4-3,NA,TRBJ2-7,TGCGCCAGCAGCCAAGATCAGACATACACCTACGAGCAGTACTTC,CASSQDQTYTYEQYF
TRBD2,TRBV9,once,TRBJ2-5,TGTGCCAGCAGCCTCATCGGGACTAGTCAAGAGACCCAGTACTTC,CASSLIGTSQETQYF
NA,TRBV10-1,NA,TRBJ1-5,TGCGCCAGCAGTGACCCAGGGGCCCAAAGGAATCAGCCCCAGCATTTT,CASSDPGAQRNQPQHF
TRBD1,TRBV6-5,NA,TRBJ1-2,TGTGCCAGCAGTTACGAGCCAGGAGGGGGCCACACCTTC,CASSYEPGGGHTF
TRBD1,TRBV19,NA,TRBJ1-6,TGTGCCAGTAGTCGGAGACAGGGCGGGAATTCACCCCTCCACTTT,CASSRRQGGNSPLHF
NA,TRBV30,NA,TRBJ1-1,TGTGCCTGGACAGACGGAGCCCTGTACACTGAAGCTTTCTTT,CAWTDGALYTEAFF
NA,TRBV18,NA,TRBJ2-3,TGTGCCAGCTCACCACCAAACAGGCTTAGCACAGATACGCAGTATTTT,CASSPPNRLSTDTQYF
NA,TRBV7-2,NA,TRBJ1-6,TGTGCCAGCAGCTACCAGGTTCCGTCACCCCTCCACTTT,CASSYQVPSPLHF
TRBD2,TRBV27,NA,TRBJ2-1,TGTGCCAGCAGTTTTACGGGGGGGGACAATGAGCAGTTCTTC,CASSFTGGDNEQFF
NA,TRBV7-3,NA,TRBJ1-1,TGTGCCAGCAGCTTATCCCCACAAAACACTGAAGCTTTCTTT,CASSLSPQNTEAFF
TRBD1,TRBV6-1,NA,TRBJ1-1,TGTGCCAGCAGTCCCAGGACAGGGAATGAAGCTTTCTTT,CASSPRTGNEAFF
NA,TRBV21-1,NA,TRBJ1-3,TGTGCCAGCAGCCGTTATGGCAGGCCCTCTGGAAACACCATATATTTT,CASSRYGRPSGNTIYF
NA,TRBV21-1,NA,TRBJ2-7,TGTGCCAGCAGCCCGATCCTCTATGGGAGGAAAAAACAGGGGTCCTACGAGCAGTACTTC,CASSPILYGRKKQGSYEQYF
NA,TRBV14,once,TRBJ2-3,TGTGCCAGCAGCCAAGGGGGCCAAGAGAATACGCAGTATTTT,CASSQGGQENTQYF
NA,TRBV5-1,NA,TRBJ2-5,TGCGCCAGCAGCTACTCGGAGGAGACCCAGTACTTC,CASSYSEETQYF
TRBD2,TRBV28,NA,TRBJ2-1,TGTGCCAGCACCGAAACGGGACTATCATACAATGAGCAGTTCTTC,CASTETGLSYNEQFF
NA,TRBV10-2,NA,TRBJ2-1,TGCGCCAGCAGTGAAATAGATGAGCAGTTCTTC,CASSEIDEQFF
TRBD1,TRBV27,NA,TRBJ1-1,TGTGCCAGCAGTCTACAGGGGCGGTACACTGAAGCTTTCTTT,CASSLQGRYTEAFF
TRBD1,TRBV5-1,NA,TRBJ1-2,TGCGCCAGCAGCCCGGACGGGACAGCCATCTCACGGCATGGCTACACCTTC,CASSPDGTAISRHGYTF
TRBD1,TRBV7-9,NA,TRBJ2-1,TGTGCCAGCAGGCTAGGACAGGGGGCTAGGGATGAGCAGTTCTTC,CASRLGQGARDEQFF
NA,TRBV5-1,few,TRBJ1-1,TGCGCCAGCAGCTTGGCCCAGAACACTGAAGCTTTCTTT,CASSLAQNTEAFF
TRBD1,TRBV6-5,few,TRBJ1-1,TGTGCCAGCAGTCGCACGAGACAGGGAGGAACTGAAGCTTTCTTT,CASSRTRQGGTEAFF
TRBD1,TRBV7-2,once,TRBJ2-2,TGTGCCAGCAGCTTAGGTCCTCCAGGGGGCACCACCGGGGAGCTGTTTTTT,CASSLGPPGGTTGELFF
TRBD1,TRBV20-1,NA,TRBJ2-7,TGCGGTGGGGCAGGGGGATACGAGCAGTACTTC,CGGAGGYEQYF
NA,TRBV6-5,NA,TRBJ1-2,TGTGCCAGCACACAGGGTAACGATGGCTACACCTTC,CASTQGNDGYTF